This TCR beta chain was captured by sequencing in a study of OX40 agonist ivuxolimab in advanced cancers. Study-level background: Dose-escalation subjects each had hepatocellular carcinoma, melanoma, renal cell or head and neck cancer. Patients achieving partial responses numbered three: one hepatocellular carcinoma case and two cutaneous melanoma cases.

Study-wide results and limits: At doses 0.1 to 3.0 mg/kg, CD4+ and CD8+ clones expanded. Low clonal expansion, among the lowest seen, marked partial responders at 0.1-3.0 mg/kg.

This clone was recorded a few times. Its matching antigen is unknown. The J segment lost 1 base and the V segment lost 4 bases, leaving 4 bases of the junction unmatched. This CDR3 is 16 amino acids long. Germline V CDR1 and CDR2: SEHNR, FQNEAQ (reference sequence). The data were produced by immunoSEQ multiplex PCR, yet TCRdb's version contains in-frame clones alone and is incomplete. Here the sample spans about 19,000 clones, roughly 80% being singletons. Specimen: CD4+ or CD8+ T cells sorted from blood, collected in a trial of the OX40 agonist ivuxolimab. The sequence derives from an adult with an advanced solid tumor such as melanoma, head and neck, liver or kidney cancer. The genes are TRBV7-9 and TRBJ2-5; 12 bases are a match to TRBD2. DNA for the CDR3: TGTGCCAGCAGCTCCACTAGCGGGGGGCGCCAAGAGACCCAGTACTTC. This encodes CASSSTSGGRQETQYF.